The clone carrying this TCR beta chain is a singleton in its sample. Its antigen remains unidentified. This sample was taken from a study of T cell repertoires in cytomegalovirus infection. Whole-study context: Both a matching HLA type and CMV infection were indicated by public TCR beta signatures.

Using its own MiXCR run on the reads, TCRdb lists one record per CDR3 protein. The table records fewer than 550,000 distinct CDR3 sequences, approximately 31% of them present only once. J gave up 3 bases and V 4 bases, and 9 bases lay outside the gene matches. This CDR3 spans 16 amino acids. CDR1 is SGHRS and CDR2 is YFSETQ in the germline V gene. Findings and caveats of the study: Predominance within the ex vivo response was attributable to HLA-C-restricted CMV-specific TCR beta clonotypes. Cumulated frequencies of public TCR beta families served to identify carriers of CMV plus the relevant HLA.

The J gene is TRBJ2-7, the V gene TRBV5-1; 11 bases align to TRBD2. Sequencing used PBMCs. The sequence derives from a human donor in good health (CMV status not recorded). Some clones in this sample may be carry-over from other donors' samples. DNA for the CDR3: TGCGCCAGCAGCGTCCGACTCACTAGCGGGGGCTACGAGCAGTACTTC. It encodes CASSVRLTSGGYEQYF.